These 12 T cell receptor beta chains were sequenced from one sample in a study of blood T cell repertoires in COVID-19 (dated by TCRdb to between 2020 and 2021). The method behind the library was the immunoSEQ multiplex PCR assay. TCRdb re-hosts the immuneACCESS table, in-frame sequences only. Its copies lack some clones; in the studies checked, an unresolved V gene accounts for under half of them, and the cause for the rest is not known. The sample has a few hundred thousand clones on record, 88% of them singletons. Together, the top ten hold roughly 9.1% of the sample. Sample: peripheral blood. The source is a man aged 18 to 29 with active or convalescent COVID-19.

This chain uses TRBV5-1 with TRBJ1-1; D is perhaps TRBD1 (6 bases). Deletions cut 4 bases from V and 1 base from J, with 8 bases between. Germline CDR1 SGHRS, CDR2 YFSETQ. This CDR3 region has 13 residues. For the CDR3, the DNA is TGCGCCAGCAGCCCAGGGGAGAACACTGAAGCTTTCTTT. Translating gives CASSPGENTEAFF. The entire variable domain, with the rest obtained from reference TRBV5-1 and TRBJ1-1, is as follows: KAGVTQTPRYLIKTRGQQVTLSCSPISGHRSVSWYQQTPGQGLQFLFEYFSETQRNKGNFPGRFSGRQFSNSRSEMNVSTLELGDSALYLCASSPGENTEAFFGQGTRLTVV.

This chain uses TRBV5-1 with TRBJ1-4; D call uncertain. This CDR3 contains 14 residues. Germline V CDR1 and CDR2: SGHRS, YFSETQ. Trimming cost V 6 bases and J 4 bases, with 13 bases left between them. This CDR3 is CASTPEDGNEKLFF. The CDR3 region has the DNA TGCGCCAGCACCCCGGAGGATGGTAATGAAAAACTGTTTTTT. The full variable domain, in which reference TRBV5-1 and TRBJ1-4 provide the parts outside the CDR3, is KAGVTQTPRYLIKTRGQQVTLSCSPISGHRSVSWYQQTPGQGLQFLFEYFSETQRNKGNFPGRFSGRQFSNSRSEMNVSTLELGDSALYLCASTPEDGNEKLFFGSGTQLSVL.

This chain links TRBV5-4 with TRBJ1-2; a weak D match, TRBD1 (6 bases). CDR1 is SGHNT and CDR2 is YYREEE in the germline V gene (reference sequence). Trimming left V 4 bases short and J 8 bases short, with 27 bases between. CDR3 length equals 17 residues. This CDR3 is CASSLRPRPDRYQGYTF. The CDR3 nucleotides read TGTGCCAGCAGCCTGAGGCCCCGCCCTGACAGGTACCAAGGCTACACCTTC.

The J gene is TRBJ2-7, the V gene TRBV24-1, with D uncertain. The CDR3 has 12 amino acids. CDR1 is KGHDR, CDR2 SFDVKD, per germline. Trimming shortened V by 0 bases and J by 3 bases, and 2 bases separated the two germline ends. CDR3 coding DNA: TGTGCCACCAGTGATTTGCACTACGAGCAGTACTTC. This encodes CATSDLHYEQYF.

This chain uses TRBV6-4 with TRBJ1-5; 8 bases fit TRBD1. This CDR3 contains 17 residues. After removal of 2 bases from V and 1 base from J, the junction contained 7 bases not matched to a gene. CDR1 MRHNA and CDR2 SNTAGT come from the germline V gene. CDR3 residues: CASSDKDREGSNQPQHF. CDR3 nucleotides: TGTGCCAGCAGTGACAAGGACAGGGAGGGCAGCAATCAGCCCCAGCATTTT.

The chain has TRBV6-5 and TRBJ1-1; weak D call: TRBD1 (6 bases). This CDR3 has 13 amino acids. V lost 9 bases, J lost 3 bases, and 14 bases lay in between. Germline V gene data show CDR1 as MNHEY and CDR2 as SVGAGI. Written as DNA, the CDR3 is TGTGCCAGTTGGACAGTTTCGGACACTGAAGCTTTCTTT. This translates into CASWTVSDTEAFF.

The chain employs TRBV6-6 and TRBJ2-1, with 8 bases that match TRBD2. The V gene end was trimmed by 1 base and the J gene end by 6 bases; junction bases not matched to a gene: 5. Per the germline V gene, CDR1 is MNHNY and CDR2 is SVGAGI (reference sequence). The CDR3 loop spans 15 amino acids. The CDR3 is CASSYLAGGGNEQFF. CDR3 DNA sequence: TGTGCCAGCAGTTACTTGGCCGGGGGGGGCAATGAGCAGTTCTTC.

The genes are TRBV19 and TRBJ2-7; TRBD2 is a possible D gene (6 bases). The CDR3 is 15 residues long. CDR1 LNHDA and CDR2 SQIVND come from the germline V gene (reference sequence). V lost 7 bases and J 2 bases, leaving 18 bases between the germline ends. As DNA, the CDR3 is TGTGCCAGTACCAAGTATGGAGGGACCACCTACGAGCAGTACTTC. Its protein is CASTKYGGTTYEQYF.

The chain is built from TRBV24-1 and TRBJ2-1; 8 bases map to TRBD1. The CDR3 totals 16 residues. V lost 5 bases to trimming and J lost 3 bases; unmatched junction nucleotides: 8. Germline loops: CDR1 KGHDR, CDR2 SFDVKD. The CDR3 reads CATSGPGTGFYNEQFF. The CDR3 nucleotides are TGTGCCACCAGTGGCCCCGGGACAGGATTCTACAATGAGCAGTTCTTC.

The chain has TRBV6-1 and TRBJ2-3, with D unresolved. Deletions cut 3 bases from V and 2 bases from J, with 3 bases between. Germline CDR1 reads MNHNS; CDR2 reads SASEGT. CDR3 length: 12 residues. For the CDR3, the DNA is TGTGCCAGCAGTGACCACACAGATACGCAGTATTTT. It codes for CASSDHTDTQYF.

The chain carries TRBV19 and TRBJ1-5; D gene ambiguous. CDR3 length: 15 amino acids. The V gene lost 2 bases and the J gene lost 4 bases, with 12 bases spanning the gap. Germline V gene sequence: CDR1 LNHDA, CDR2 SQIVND (reference sequence). DNA for the CDR3: TGTGCCAGTAGTATAATATCAGTGACAAATCAGCCCCAGCATTTT. This encodes CASSIISVTNQPQHF.

The chain links TRBV19 to TRBJ1-5, with 7 bases matching TRBD1. This CDR3 spans 18 amino acids. Germline CDR1 reads LNHDA; CDR2 reads SQIVND (reference sequence). V lost 5 bases to trimming and J lost 1 base; unmatched junction nucleotides: 14. CDR3 protein: CASSAATRGQASNQPQHF. In nucleotides, the CDR3 is TGTGCCAGTAGTGCGGCCACGCGCGGACAGGCGAGCAATCAGCCCCAGCATTTT.